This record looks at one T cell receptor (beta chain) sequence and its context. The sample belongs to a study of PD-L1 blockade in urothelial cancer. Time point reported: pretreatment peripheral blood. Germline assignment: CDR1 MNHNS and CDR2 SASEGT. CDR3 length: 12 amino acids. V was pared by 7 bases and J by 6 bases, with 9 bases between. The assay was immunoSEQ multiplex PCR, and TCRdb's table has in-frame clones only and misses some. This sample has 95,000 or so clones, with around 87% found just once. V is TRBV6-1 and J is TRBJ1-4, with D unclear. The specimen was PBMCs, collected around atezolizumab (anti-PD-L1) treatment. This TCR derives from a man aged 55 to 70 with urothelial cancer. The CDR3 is CASKEADEKLFF. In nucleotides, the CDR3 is TGTGCCAGCAAAGAGGCGGATGAAAAACTGTTTTTT.